Shown below are 4 T cell receptor beta chains from a single sample sequenced in a study of blood T cell repertoires in COVID-19. Some clones are missing from TCRdb's copy, which holds only in-frame ones; the method was immunoSEQ multiplex PCR. Among approximately 65,000 clones listed, roughly 88% were seen once. Material: peripheral blood. These receptors all come from a man aged 50 to 60 with COVID-19, enrolled during active disease.

The V and J genes are TRBV5-1 and TRBJ1-3; D call uncertain. The CDR3 runs 15 residues. The ends were cut back, 4 bases at V and 0 bases at J, with 11 bases in the middle. Looked up from germline, CDR1 is SGHRS and CDR2 is YFSETQ. CDR3 sequence (DNA): TGCGCCAGCAGCGAGTTATCGGGCTCTGGAAACACCATATATTTT. Amino acids: CASSELSGSGNTIYF.

This clone appeared a single time. J is TRBJ2-2 and V is TRBV29-1; a possible D gene is TRBD2 (6 bases). Germline CDR1 is SQVTM and CDR2 is ANQGSEA. The CDR3 has 16 residues. Trimming left V 4 bases short and J 0 bases short, with 15 bases between. DNA of the CDR3: TGCAGCGTTGGGGAGGACTACCGAGCGAACACCGGGGAGCTGTTTTTT. Translating gives CSVGEDYRANTGELFF.

The V gene is TRBV19, the J gene TRBJ2-1, with D unresolved. Germline V gene sequence: CDR1 LNHDA, CDR2 SQIVND (reference sequence). The CDR3 has 15 residues. V was trimmed by 3 bases and J by 2 bases, leaving 11 bases between them. DNA of the CDR3: TGTGCCAGTAGTATTGCCGACTCTACCTACAATGAGCAGTTCTTC. This codes for CASSIADSTYNEQFF.

The rearrangement links TRBV7-2 to TRBJ2-7; 10 nucleotides match TRBD1. From germline, CDR1 is SGHTA and CDR2 FQGNSA. The V gene end was trimmed by 6 bases and the J gene end by 6 bases; junction bases not matched to a gene: 11. The CDR3 has 15 amino acids. CDR3 sequence reads: CASSFSGQGLLEQYF. DNA of the CDR3: TGTGCCAGCAGTTTTTCGGGACAGGGGTTGCTCGAGCAGTACTTC.